The 16 T cell receptor beta chains listed next were all sequenced from one sample in a study of T-cell reconstitution after alpha-beta-depleted transplantation in children. A TCRbeta library incorporating unique molecular identifiers was prepared. From the PCR reads, TCRdb called clonotypes with MiXCR, one entry per CDR3 protein. The table has 580,000 or so distinct CDR3 sequences, under 25% seen once; the top ten hold 12% to 15%. This specimen was PBMCs, mostly from graft donor cells, taken 360 days after TCRalphabeta/CD19-depleted stem cell transplant. The source of these receptors is a boy less than two years old who had a stem cell transplant for acute myeloid leukemia, so the T cells may come from the graft donor.

This clonotype showed up just a few times. The chain combines TRBV12-3 or TRBV12-4 with TRBJ1-3, with unresolved D. V gave up 6 bases and J gave up 2 bases, with 8 bases separating them. The CDR3 is 13 residues long. Here the CDR3 DNA reads TGTGCCAGCAGAAGGGAACCTGGAAACACCATATATTTT. Protein: CASRREPGNTIYF.

This clonotype was detected many times. V and J are TRBV15 and TRBJ1-2, with unresolved D. This CDR3 spans 13 amino acids. Trimming pared 0 bases from V and 8 bases from J, leaving 10 bases between. Germline assignment: CDR1 LNHNV and CDR2 YYDKDF (reference sequence). The DNA of the CDR3 is TGTGCCACCAGCAGAGATCTCTCCGGCGGCTACACCTTC. Its translation: CATSRDLSGGYTF.

This clonotype was observed at least ten times. The chain is built from TRBV10-3 and TRBJ1-2, with 7 bases lining up with TRBD1. V lost 4 bases to trimming and J lost 2 bases; unmatched junction nucleotides: 10. The CDR3 sequence is 16 residues long. Germline CDR1 ENHRY, CDR2 SYGVKD. The CDR3 DNA is TGTGCCATCAGTGCCCTCGAAGGGGGCTTAAACTATGGCTACACCTTC. This translates into CAISALEGGLNYGYTF.

J is TRBJ2-7 and V is TRBV24-1; the D is unclear. Germline V lookup: CDR1 KGHDR, CDR2 SFDVKD. Trimming cost V 1 base and J 6 bases, with 9 bases left between them. This CDR3 region has 13 residues. The CDR3 loop reads CATSDFGLAEQYF. CDR3 bases: TGTGCCACCAGTGATTTTGGGCTTGCCGAGCAGTACTTC.

V and J are TRBV7-2 and TRBJ1-2, with 8 nucleotides matching TRBD1. V shed 0 bases and J 2 bases; nucleotides not matched to a gene: 5. Germline V gives CDR1 SGHTA, CDR2 FQGNSA. This CDR3 region has 16 residues. Here the CDR3 DNA reads TGTGCCAGCAGCTTAGCACCACGGGACAGGAACTATGGCTACACCTTC. Protein: CASSLAPRDRNYGYTF.

The chain employs TRBV28 and TRBJ2-7; 7 positions agree with TRBD2. V gave up 6 bases and J gave up 5 bases; unmatched junction bases: 7. Germline loops: CDR1 MDHEN, CDR2 SYDVKM. This CDR3 is built from 13 residues. This CDR3 is CASSGGIGHEQYV. CDR3 DNA sequence: TGTGCCAGCAGCGGGGGGATTGGCCACGAGCAGTACGTC.

The J gene is TRBJ2-3, the V gene TRBV10-3; maybe TRBD1 (6 bases). The CDR3 contains 13 residues. Germline V lookup: CDR1 ENHRY, CDR2 SYGVKD. V lost 2 bases, J lost 5 bases, and 8 bases lay in between. Here the CDR3 DNA reads TGTGCCATCAGTGAGAAGGGGGAAGATACGCAGTATTTT. This encodes CAISEKGEDTQYF.

This clonotype has ten or more counts. The chain employs TRBV6-5 and TRBJ2-3; the D gene is possibly TRBD1 (6 bases). Looked up from germline, CDR1 is MNHEY and CDR2 is SVGAGI. The CDR3 contains 14 residues. V dropped 7 bases and J dropped 0 bases, with 11 bases sitting between them. In DNA, the CDR3 is TGTGCCAGCATCTGGGACATTAGCACAGATACGCAGTATTTT. Translation gives CASIWDISTDTQYF.

This clonotype was seen at least ten times. V usage is TRBV3-1 and J usage is TRBJ1-5; D possibly corresponds to TRBD1 (5 bases). CDR1 and CDR2 (germline): LGHDT, YNNKEL (reference sequence). The germline V and J ends were trimmed by 5 bases and 0 bases, with 11 bases remaining between them. The CDR3 extends over 15 amino acids. The CDR3 sequence: CASSTGPNSNQPQHF. The CDR3, as DNA: TGTGCCAGCAGCACGGGACCGAATAGCAATCAGCCCCAGCATTTT.

This clonotype has at least ten counts. This chain uses TRBV29-1 with TRBJ2-7; possible D gene TRBD1, 5 bases. Germline V gene sequence: CDR1 SQVTM, CDR2 ANQGSEA. CDR3 size: 11 residues. V lost 7 bases to trimming and J lost 2 bases, with 9 bases between them. The CDR3 spells CSAPGPYEQYF. The DNA for the CDR3 is TGCAGCGCTCCAGGGCCCTACGAGCAGTACTTC.

Many counts were recorded for this clonotype. This sequence joins TRBV4-3 and TRBJ1-2, with D perhaps matching TRBD1 (5 bases). Germline V CDR1 and CDR2: LGHNA, YSLEER. V lost 3 bases, J lost 2 bases, and 7 bases lay in between. The CDR3 is 13 residues long. CDR3 residues: CASSHGGNYGYTF. In DNA, the CDR3 is TGCGCCAGCAGCCACGGGGGGAACTATGGCTACACCTTC.

This clonotype was seen repeatedly, ten times or more. V usage is TRBV20-1 and J usage is TRBJ1-5; D is unresolved. The germline gives CDR1 DFQATT, CDR2 SNEGSKA (reference sequence). V was pared by 1 base and J by 1 base, with 8 bases between. The CDR3 has 14 amino acids. The CDR3 sequence is CSARVGQSNQPQHF. CDR3 DNA sequence: TGCAGTGCTAGAGTCGGGCAAAGCAATCAGCCCCAGCATTTT.

This sequence joins TRBV5-1 and TRBJ1-2, with D possibly matching TRBD1 (6 bases). Trimming took off 1 base at V and 4 bases at J, with 8 bases between the two ends. CDR3 length: 13 residues. Looked up from germline, CDR1 is SGHRS and CDR2 is YFSETQ. The CDR3 is CASSLPGVYGYTF. For the CDR3, the DNA is TGCGCCAGCAGCTTGCCAGGGGTCTATGGCTACACCTTC.

This clonotype occurred many times. The V gene is TRBV7-9, the J gene TRBJ1-6; tentative D call: TRBD1 (6 bases). Germline V gene data show CDR1 as SEHNR and CDR2 as FQNEAQ (reference sequence). The CDR3 sequence is 13 residues long. V was trimmed by 5 bases and J by 11 bases, leaving 13 bases between them. CDR3 amino acids: CASSQQGPAPLHF. The CDR3 DNA follows: TGTGCCAGCAGCCAACAGGGTCCGGCACCCCTCCACTTT.

This clonotype was detected ten times or more. The chain is built from TRBV28 and TRBJ1-2; 8 bases are shared with TRBD1. The CDR3 consists of 15 residues. Germline CDR1 is MDHEN and CDR2 is SYDVKM. In DNA, the CDR3 is TGTGCTCTGAGCGGGACAGGAAAACGGGGCTATGGCTACACCTTC. Its protein product is CALSGTGKRGYGYTF.

CDR3 loop: CASSPGLAGAISYNEQFF. CDR3 coding DNA: TGTGCCAGCAGCCCCGGACTAGCGGGGGCCATCTCCTACAATGAGCAGTTCTTC. The rearrangement links TRBV11-1 to TRBJ2-1; 13 bases fit TRBD2. V was pared by 5 bases and J by 0 bases, with 7 bases of the junction left unmatched. The CDR3 totals 18 residues. Germline lookup yields CDR1 SGHAT and CDR2 FQDESV (reference sequence).